This T cell receptor (beta chain) is from a study of T cells in Graves' hyperthyroidism and ophthalmopathy. Amplified TCR beta CDR3 regions came from RNA transcripts. HTBI primers were the set used in a first-round RT-PCR of the TCR CDR3. Using its own MiXCR run on the multiplex PCR reads, TCRdb lists one record per CDR3 protein. Among hundreds of thousands of distinct CDR3 sequences listed, about a sixth were seen once. This CDR3 comprises 17 residues. From germline, CDR1 is SGHTA and CDR2 FQGNSA. J gave up 5 bases and V 5 bases, and 10 bases lay outside the gene matches. No ophthalmopathy progression within 18 months constituted stable Graves' hyperthyroidism. Diagnosing involved the use of clinical symptoms, serum thyroxine and TRAb, thyroid ultrasound and orbital computed tomography.

The chain has TRBV7-2 and TRBJ2-3, with TRBD2 matching 13 bases. The sequence was collected from a woman aged 18-35 years with Graves' hyperthyroidism. The source material was blood. The CDR3: CASSLQLAGGPGDTQYF. CDR3 coding DNA: TGTGCCAGCAGCCTCCAACTAGCGGGGGGGCCGGGAGATACGCAGTATTTT.